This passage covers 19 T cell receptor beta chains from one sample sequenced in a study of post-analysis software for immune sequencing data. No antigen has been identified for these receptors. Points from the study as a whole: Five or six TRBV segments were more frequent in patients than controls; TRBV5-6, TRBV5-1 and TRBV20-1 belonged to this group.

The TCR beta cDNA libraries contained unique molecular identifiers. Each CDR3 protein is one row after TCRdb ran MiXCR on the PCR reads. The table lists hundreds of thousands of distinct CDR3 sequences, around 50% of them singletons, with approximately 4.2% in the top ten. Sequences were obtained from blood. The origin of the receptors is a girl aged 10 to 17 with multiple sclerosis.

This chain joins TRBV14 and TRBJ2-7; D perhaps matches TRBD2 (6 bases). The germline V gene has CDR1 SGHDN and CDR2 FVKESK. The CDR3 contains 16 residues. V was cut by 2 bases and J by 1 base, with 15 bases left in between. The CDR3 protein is CASSQTIGLTSYEQYF. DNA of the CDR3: TGTGCCAGCAGCCAAACAATTGGACTAACTTCCTACGAGCAGTACTTC.

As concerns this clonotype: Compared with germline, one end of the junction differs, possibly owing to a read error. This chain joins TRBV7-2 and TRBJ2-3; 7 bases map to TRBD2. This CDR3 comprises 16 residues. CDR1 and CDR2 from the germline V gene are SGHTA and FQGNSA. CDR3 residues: CASSLFGLADTDTQDF. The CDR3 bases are TGTGCCAGCAGCTTATTCGGGCTAGCGGACACAGATACGCAGGATTTT.

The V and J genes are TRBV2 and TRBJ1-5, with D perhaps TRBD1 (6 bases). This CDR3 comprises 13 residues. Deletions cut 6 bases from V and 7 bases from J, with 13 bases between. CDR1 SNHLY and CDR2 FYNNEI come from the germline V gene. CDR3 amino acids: CASRQGSGQPQHF. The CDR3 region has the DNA TGTGCCAGCAGACAGGGCAGCGGCCAGCCCCAGCATTTT.

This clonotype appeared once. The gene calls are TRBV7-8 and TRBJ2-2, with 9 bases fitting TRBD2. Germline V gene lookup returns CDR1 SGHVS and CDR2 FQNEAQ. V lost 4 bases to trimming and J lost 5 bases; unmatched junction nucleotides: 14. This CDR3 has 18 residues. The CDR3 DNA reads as TGTGCCAGCAGCTCCAACCCGCGGGGGGGCCGGTCTACCGGGGAGCTGTTTTTT. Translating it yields CASSSNPRGGRSTGELFF.

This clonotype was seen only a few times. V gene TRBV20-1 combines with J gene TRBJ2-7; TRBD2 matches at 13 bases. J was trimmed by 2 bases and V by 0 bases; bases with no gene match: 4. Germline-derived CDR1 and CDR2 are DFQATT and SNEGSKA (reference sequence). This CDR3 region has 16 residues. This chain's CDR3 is CSARDHGLAGAYEQYF. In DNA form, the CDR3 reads TGCAGTGCTAGAGATCATGGACTAGCGGGGGCCTACGAGCAGTACTTC.

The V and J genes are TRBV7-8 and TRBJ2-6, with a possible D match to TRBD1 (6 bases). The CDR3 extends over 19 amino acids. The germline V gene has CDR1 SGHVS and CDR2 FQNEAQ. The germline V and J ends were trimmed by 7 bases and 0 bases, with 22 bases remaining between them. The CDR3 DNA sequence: TGTGCCAGCACGACCCCCACAGGGAGAAGGGCCTCTGGGGCCAACGTCCTGACTTTC. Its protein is CASTTPTGRRASGANVLTF.

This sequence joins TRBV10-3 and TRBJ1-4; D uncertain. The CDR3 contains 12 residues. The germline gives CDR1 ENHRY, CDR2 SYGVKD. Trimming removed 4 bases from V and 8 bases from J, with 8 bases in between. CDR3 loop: CAISGNEEKLFF. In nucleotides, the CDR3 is TGTGCCATCAGTGGAAACGAGGAAAAACTGTTTTTT.

CDR3 coding DNA: TGTGCCAGCAGTTACTCGATGGGACAGGGGGAAATCCGAGAGAGGGGGCAGTACTTC. This encodes CASSYSMGQGEIRERGQYF. The rearrangement uses TRBV6-5 and TRBJ2-7; 11 nucleotides match TRBD1. In germline, CDR1 is MNHEY, CDR2 SVGAGI. CDR3 length: 19 residues. After removal of 0 bases from V and 9 bases from J, the junction contained 19 bases not matched to a gene.

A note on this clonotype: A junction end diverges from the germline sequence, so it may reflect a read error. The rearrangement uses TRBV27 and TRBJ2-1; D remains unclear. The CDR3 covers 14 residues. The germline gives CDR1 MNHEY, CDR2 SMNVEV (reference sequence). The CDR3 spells CASRLSLVYNEQFF. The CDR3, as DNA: TGTGCCAGCAGGTTATCGCTAGTTTACAATGAGCAGTTCTTC.

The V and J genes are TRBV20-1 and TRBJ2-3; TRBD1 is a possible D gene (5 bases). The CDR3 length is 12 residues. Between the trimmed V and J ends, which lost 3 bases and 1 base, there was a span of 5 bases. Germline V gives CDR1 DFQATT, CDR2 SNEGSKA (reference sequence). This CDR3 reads CSASRGTDTQYF. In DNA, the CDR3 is TGCAGTGCTAGCAGGGGCACAGATACGCAGTATTTT.

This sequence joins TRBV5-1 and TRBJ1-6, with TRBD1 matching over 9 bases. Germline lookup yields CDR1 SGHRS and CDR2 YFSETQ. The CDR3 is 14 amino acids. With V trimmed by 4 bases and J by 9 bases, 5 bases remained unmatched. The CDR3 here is CASSGQGSGSPLHF. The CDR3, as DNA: TGCGCCAGCAGCGGACAGGGGTCGGGTTCACCCCTCCACTTT.

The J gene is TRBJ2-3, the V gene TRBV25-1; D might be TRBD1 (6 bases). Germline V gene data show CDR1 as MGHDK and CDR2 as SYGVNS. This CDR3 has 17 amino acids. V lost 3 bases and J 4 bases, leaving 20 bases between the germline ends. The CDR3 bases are TGTGCCAGCAGTGACAACCGGGACACCAACCTCGCAGATACGCAGTATTTT. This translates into CASSDNRDTNLADTQYF.

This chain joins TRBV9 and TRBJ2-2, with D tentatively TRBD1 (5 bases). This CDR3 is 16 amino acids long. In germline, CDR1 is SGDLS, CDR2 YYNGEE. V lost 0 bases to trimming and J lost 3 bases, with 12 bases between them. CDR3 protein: CASSVGAGWDTGELFF. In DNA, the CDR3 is TGTGCCAGCAGCGTAGGGGCAGGGTGGGACACCGGGGAGCTGTTTTTT.

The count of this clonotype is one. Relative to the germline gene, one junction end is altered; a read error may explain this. CDR3 sequence (DNA): TGTGCCAGCAAGGGACAGGGGGTTGGTAAGTTCTTC. Its translation: CASKGQGVGKFF. The V gene is TRBV2, the J gene TRBJ2-7, with 11 bases matching TRBD1. This CDR3 is 12 amino acids long. Germline V gene data show CDR1 as SNHLY and CDR2 as FYNNEI.

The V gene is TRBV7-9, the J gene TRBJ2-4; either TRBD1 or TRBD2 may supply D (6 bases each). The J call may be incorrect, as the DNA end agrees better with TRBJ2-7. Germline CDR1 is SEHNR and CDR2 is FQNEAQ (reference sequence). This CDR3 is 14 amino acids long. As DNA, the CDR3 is TGTGCCAGCAGCTTACCTCAGGGGACTTACGAGCAGTACTTC. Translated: CASSLPQGTYEQYF.

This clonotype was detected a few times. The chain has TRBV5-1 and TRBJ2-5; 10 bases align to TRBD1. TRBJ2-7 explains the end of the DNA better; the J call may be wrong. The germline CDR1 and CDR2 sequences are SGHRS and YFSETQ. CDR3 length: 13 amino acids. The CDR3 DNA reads TGCGCCAGCCGGACAGGGGGGTTGAACGAGCAGTACTTC. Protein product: CASRTGGLNEQYF.

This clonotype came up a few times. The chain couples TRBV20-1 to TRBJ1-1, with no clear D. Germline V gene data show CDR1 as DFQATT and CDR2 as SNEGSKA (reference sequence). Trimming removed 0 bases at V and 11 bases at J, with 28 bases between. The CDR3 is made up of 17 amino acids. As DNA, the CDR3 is TGCAGTGCTAGAGATTGGACTGGGCTCGGAATCGATAATGGGGCTTTCTTT. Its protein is CSARDWTGLGIDNGAFF.

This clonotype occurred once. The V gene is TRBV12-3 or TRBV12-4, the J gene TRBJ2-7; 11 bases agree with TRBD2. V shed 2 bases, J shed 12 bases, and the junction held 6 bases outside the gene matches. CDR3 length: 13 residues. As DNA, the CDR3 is TGTGCCAGCAGTTTAACTAGCGGGGGAATCAGGTACTTC. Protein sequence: CASSLTSGGIRYF.

The CDR3 region has the DNA TGTGCCAGCAGTATCGGGCCACCCCGGGGAGCTTTCTTT. Amino acids: CASSIGPPRGAFF. This rearrangement joins TRBV28 to TRBJ1-1; D ambiguous. CDR3 length: 13 amino acids. V was pared by 5 bases and J by 10 bases, with 17 bases between. From germline, CDR1 is MDHEN and CDR2 SYDVKM.